This TCR beta chain was profiled in a study of blood T cell repertoires in COVID-19. TCRdb keeps only in-frame clones here, not all; method: immunoSEQ multiplex PCR. Of roughly 340,000 clones in the sample, approximately 89% were seen once. V was pared by 5 bases and J by 3 bases, with 11 bases between. The CDR3 sequence is 13 residues long. CDR1 and CDR2 from the germline V gene are SQVTM and ANQGSEA. The sample comprised peripheral blood. The chain carries TRBV29-1 and TRBJ2-1; a weak D match, TRBD2 (6 bases). This TCR came from a woman under 30 who had recovered from COVID-19. Here the CDR3 reads CSVRLVYYNEQFF. In nucleotides, the CDR3 is TGCAGCGTTAGACTAGTTTACTACAATGAGCAGTTCTTC.